The present T cell receptor (beta chain) was sequenced within a study of tumor and adjacent non-tumor tissue in lung cancer (dated by TCRdb to 2016 to 2018). A note on the overall study: The cohort included some twelve adenocarcinoma, a couple of squamous cell carcinoma and 1 small cell lung cancer patients. Over 25 paired specimens, one tumor and one normal lung sample per patient, were profiled by TCRbeta CDR3 sequencing. The study compared bulk TCRbeta repertoires between lung tumor tissue and matched distant non-tumor lung tissue from over 13 lung cancer patients. Ages among the approximately 15 patients ranged from roughly 30 to 85 years, there were 10 or so men and 5 women, and disease was at TNM stage I to III. Sequencing generated a total of approximately 130,000,000 productive TCRbeta reads, averaging around 4.2 million reads per sample. The paper's findings and limits, for the study overall: With only roughly 16 patients in the cohort, the authors noted that larger samples and more detailed clinical data are needed. Significantly higher TCR diversity was found in younger patients, and higher tumor TCR diversity was associated with shorter overall and disease-free survival. TCR diversity (inverse Simpson) was significantly higher in tumor than in normal lung tissue (roughly 430 vs 170, P = 0.0075, Mann-Whitney U test). The top 100 clones made up a significantly larger cumulative share of the repertoire in normal lung than in tumor tissue. Because peripheral blood was not sequenced, the blood TCRbeta repertoires of the lung cancer patients in the study went unexamined. The methods do not name the sequencing platform or mention unique molecular identifiers.

RNA was isolated from bulk, unsorted tissue, and RNA quality was assessed with a NanoDrop ND-1000 and an Agilent 2100. Donors were newly diagnosed lung cancer patients admitted for thoracic surgery in China between August and November 2014, without prior chemotherapy. The study excluded patients who had received radiotherapy or chemotherapy before or who had another cancer at the same time. Surgical tissue pieces of roughly 1-2 cm3 were preserved in RNAlater solution and stored at -80 °C until use. The CDR3 is 15 residues long, ends included. The DNA shown is the 45-base CDR3, in frame from base 1. Per the germline V gene, MNHEY is the CDR1 and SVGAGI is the CDR2. Cut back by 2 bases and 10 bases, the V and J ends lie 15 bases apart. The method behind the library was multiplex PCR. Data came from an Illumina HiSeq 2500. TCRbeta libraries were constructed through three rounds of nested PCR with primers (Table S4) according to protocols modified from ARM-PCR. Before sequencing, PCR products in the 200-500 bp range were cut out of the gel and cleaned up using the QIAquick gel extraction kit. As for the authors' bioinformatics: Trimmomatic was used to clean the reads, FLASH was used to merge the reads into complete CDR3 sequences, and MiTCR was used to assign the reads to V(D)J germline segments. Clonal diversity was calculated as the inverse Simpson's index using VDJtools. A read counted as productive if the sequence was in-frame and lacked a premature stop codon. TCRdb reanalyzed the raw reads on its own, using fastp at Q25 for trimming and MiXCR for clone calling, and kept in-frame beta chains. Under each unique CDR3 protein, matching rows form one entry showing the most common genes and DNA. These V and J calls derive from TCRdb rather than the authors' analysis. Counted in this sample were 200,000 to 250,000 distinct CDR3 sequences; 71% of them appeared once. About 23% of the sample goes to the ten largest clones.

Of note for this clonotype: It lacks a known antigen. The CDR3 does not end in the conserved phenylalanine or tryptophan, so this is likely a read error.

This clonotype was sampled from a man between 60 and 75 years old with non-small cell lung cancer. Here the chain combines TRBV6-5 and TRBJ1-6; the best D guess is TRBD1, with 5 bases matching. The sample comprised lung tumor tissue. The nucleotide sequence is TGTGCCAGCAGTTACGGGCGGGGATGGGACTCACCCCTCCACTAT. It specifies CASSYGRGWDSPLHY.